The sequence of this TCR beta chain was determined in a study of blood T cell repertoires in COVID-19. Overall study: COVID-19 samples, acute and convalescent, were from the United States, Italy and Spain. T cells, B-cell-depleted T cells, or PBMCs provided the cDNA or gDNA that served as material.

Original data processing: Using reference gene primer amplification, nucleated cell counts were estimated. Profiling relied on immunoSEQ multiplex PCR, and the TCRdb table lists in-frame clones only, not all of them. The V and J calls and clone size are taken from that table; D and trimming were inferred from the DNA. Among some 250,000 clones listed, approximately 86% were seen once. This sequence originates from a young woman with acute or convalescent COVID-19. The sequenced sample consisted of peripheral blood.

Written as DNA, the CDR3 is TGTGCCACCAGCAGAGATCTCGTCTTAGGGGCTGAAGCTTTCTTT. Protein sequence: CATSRDLVLGAEAFF. V and J are TRBV15 and TRBJ1-1; maybe TRBD1 (5 bases). The CDR3 is 15 amino acids. Trimming cost V 0 bases and J 6 bases, with 14 bases left between them. CDR1 and CDR2 (germline): LNHNV, YYDKDF (reference sequence).